Sequencing of this TCR beta chain was carried out in a study of blood T cell repertoires in COVID-19. The length of the CDR3 is 14 residues. CDR1 is SGHRS, CDR2 YFSETQ, per germline. V shed 2 bases, J shed 5 bases, and the junction held 4 bases outside the gene matches. The table lists this clone with many counts. Different DNA sequences within this sample yield the same CDR3. TCRdb's copy holds only in-frame clones and misses some; the assay was immunoSEQ multiplex PCR. The sample has more than 100,000 clones, approximately 87% seen once. This TCR was sampled from a woman in her 70s with acute or convalescent COVID-19. Sequenced sample: peripheral blood. The genes are TRBV5-1 and TRBJ1-2; TRBD1 matches 9 bases. The CDR3 reads CASSLPGQGYGYTF. CDR3 nucleotide sequence: TGCGCCAGCAGCTTACCGGGACAGGGATATGGCTACACCTTC. Filled out from reference TRBV5-1 and TRBJ1-2, the complete variable domain reads KAGVTQTPRYLIKTRGQQVTLSCSPISGHRSVSWYQQTPGQGLQFLFEYFSETQRNKGNFPGRFSGRQFSNSRSEMNVSTLELGDSALYLCASSLPGQGYGYTFGSGTRLTVV.